This TCR beta chain was identified during a study of blood T cell repertoires in COVID-19. Across the study: Acute and convalescent COVID-19 specimens originated in the United States, Italy and Spain. PBMCs, B-cell-depleted T cells, or T cells were the source of the cDNA or gDNA that made up the material.

Source study methods: For nucleated cells, counts were estimated from reference gene primer amplification. Sequenced by immunoSEQ multiplex PCR; TCRdb stores in-frame clones only, minus some. That table is the source of V, J and clone size, and D and trimming were worked out from the DNA. The data show roughly 20,000 clones, under 90% seen once. This CDR3 region has 16 residues. Germline V gene lookup returns CDR1 MGHRA and CDR2 YSYEKL. The V and J ends lost 0 bases and 0 bases respectively, with 9 bases between them. The genes are TRBV4-1 and TRBJ1-3; no clear D. The sequence was obtained from a human donor in a cohort sampled during active COVID-19. The material sequenced was peripheral blood. Here the CDR3 reads CASSQEVQTSGNTIYF. In DNA form, the CDR3 reads TGCGCCAGCAGCCAAGAAGTACAGACCTCTGGAAACACCATATATTTT.